Given below is one TCR beta chain in context. Its antigen is still unknown. The J segment lost 1 base and the V segment lost 3 bases, leaving 5 bases of the junction unmatched. Germline values: CDR1 SGDLS, CDR2 YYNGEE. This CDR3 region has 16 residues. Axillary draining lymph nodes of breast cancer patients supplied the node samples. The sample originates from a study of breast tumors, draining lymph nodes, adjacent tissues. Study conclusions and caveats: Tumors had less TCR diversity than lymph nodes, more than nontumor tissue.

From the multiplex PCR reads, TCRdb called clonotypes with MiXCR, one entry per CDR3 protein. Here the sample spans 150,000 to 200,000 distinct CDR3 sequences, 30% to 35% being singletons. The sample consisted of axillary lymph node tissue. The clonotype originates from a female donor with breast cancer. Some clones in this sample may be carry-over from other donors' samples. V and J are TRBV9 and TRBJ2-2, with TRBD2 identical over 8 bases. CDR3 region: CASSAGGPLNTGELFF. The CDR3 nucleotides are TGTGCCAGCAGCGCGGGGGGGCCTCTGAACACCGGGGAGCTGTTTTTT.